A single sample is the source of the 27 T cell receptor beta chains below, sequenced in a study of T cells in Graves' hyperthyroidism and ophthalmopathy (dated by TCRdb to between 2018 and 2021). Receptor amplification or capture employed multiplex PCR. The instrument was an Illumina HiSeq 2000. TCR beta CDR3 regions were amplified from RNA transcripts. For the first round of RT-PCR on the TCR CDR3, the HTBI primer set was used together with the Qiagen OneStep RT-PCR kit. The public reads were quality trimmed at Q25 with fastp and then assembled into clones with MiXCR by TCRdb, keeping productive beta chains. All rows with the same CDR3 protein become a single entry with the most common DNA and genes. This sample has over 400,000 distinct CDR3 sequences in its table, and 22% of those were observed once. Clones ranked in the top ten supply about 53% of the sample. Sequencing was carried out using blood. These receptors all come from an older woman with Graves' ophthalmopathy.

The chain carries TRBV5-1 and TRBJ1-2, with TRBD1 matching over 10 bases. CDR1 and CDR2 from the germline V gene are SGHRS and YFSETQ. The CDR3 contains 13 residues. The J segment lost 5 bases and the V segment lost 4 bases, leaving 2 bases of the junction unmatched. The CDR3 loop reads CASSGQGEYGYTF. Here the CDR3 DNA reads TGCGCCAGCAGCGGACAGGGGGAGTATGGCTACACCTTC. The whole variable domain, remainder taken from reference TRBV5-1 and TRBJ1-2, is KAGVTQTPRYLIKTRGQQVTLSCSPISGHRSVSWYQQTPGQGLQFLFEYFSETQRNKGNFPGRFSGRQFSNSRSEMNVSTLELGDSALYLCASSGQGEYGYTFGSGTRLTVV.

This clonotype was recorded a few times. V and J are TRBV3-1 and TRBJ1-2; D is unresolved. The germline V gene has CDR1 LGHDT and CDR2 YNNKEL (reference sequence). Deletions cut 5 bases from V and 7 bases from J, with 11 bases between. CDR3 length equals 12 residues. CDR3 amino acids: CASSGRVSGYTF. In DNA form, the CDR3 reads TGTGCCAGCAGCGGACGTGTCTCTGGCTACACCTTC.

This clonotype was detected a few times. The chain recombines TRBV6-1 with TRBJ2-2; D is possibly TRBD1 or TRBD2 (5 bases each). V shed 5 bases and J shed 0 bases, with 13 bases lying between them. Germline V gene data show CDR1 as MNHNS and CDR2 as SASEGT. CDR3 length equals 16 residues. DNA of the CDR3: TGTGCCAGCAGTCAACCGGGACCCCCGAACACCGGGGAGCTGTTTTTT. It encodes CASSQPGPPNTGELFF.

This sequence joins TRBV5-1 and TRBJ2-5, with D perhaps matching TRBD1 (6 bases). The CDR3 consists of 14 residues. V was trimmed by 0 bases and J by 6 bases, leaving 12 bases between them. In germline, CDR1 is SGHRS, CDR2 YFSETQ. The CDR3 bases are TGCGCCAGCAGCTTGGGGACAGCTCGGCAGACCCAGTACTTC. Its translation is CASSLGTARQTQYF.

The CDR3 nucleotides are TGTGCCAGCAGCTTAGCCCAGGGAAGGGAATCACCCCTCCACTTT. This translates into CASSLAQGRESPLHF. The chain carries TRBV7-9 and TRBJ1-6, with a weak D call TRBD1 (5 bases). V lost 0 bases to trimming and J lost 10 bases, with 13 bases between them. CDR1 SEHNR and CDR2 FQNEAQ come from the germline V gene (reference sequence). CDR3 length equals 15 residues.

A remark on this clonotype: A much more abundant neighbour one base away suggests this may be a read error. The genes are TRBV20-1 and TRBJ2-7; 11 bases agree with TRBD1. Germline-derived CDR1 and CDR2 are DFQATT and SNEGSKA (reference sequence). The V gene end was trimmed by 2 bases and the J gene end by 5 bases; junction bases not matched to a gene: 14. The CDR3 totals 17 residues. CDR3 in amino acids: CSARRGPGQGARNEQYF. In nucleotides, the CDR3 is TGCAGTGCTAGAAGGGGGCCCGGACAGGGGGCTAGGAACGAGCAGTACTTC.

This clonotype was seen at least ten times. The J gene is TRBJ1-1, the V gene TRBV5-1; D call uncertain. V lost 3 bases to trimming and J lost 3 bases, with 12 bases between them. The CDR3 runs 14 residues. Germline loops: CDR1 SGHRS, CDR2 YFSETQ. The CDR3 DNA follows: TGCGCCAGCAGCTACAGCTATGGGGACACTGAAGCTTTCTTT. Its translation is CASSYSYGDTEAFF.

There are many counts of this clonotype. This chain joins TRBV12-3 or TRBV12-4 and TRBJ2-4; 8 nucleotides line up with TRBD2. CDR3 length equals 14 residues. V shed 1 base and J 6 bases; nucleotides not matched to a gene: 2. CDR3 DNA sequence: TGTGCCAGCAGTTTAGGGCTAGCGGGAAACATTCAGTACTTC. Translating it yields CASSLGLAGNIQYF.

The CDR3 nucleotides are TGTGCCTGTTTCAGCTCCTACAATGAGCAGTTCTTC. Protein sequence: CACFSSYNEQFF. The chain uses TRBV30 and TRBJ2-1; D uncertain. The CDR3 is 12 amino acids. Looked up from germline, CDR1 is GTSNPN and CDR2 is SVGIG (reference sequence). Trimming pared 6 bases from V and 0 bases from J, leaving 6 bases between.

This clonotype was counted only a few times. V usage is TRBV7-9 and J usage is TRBJ2-1, with 9 bases that match TRBD2. This CDR3 has 15 amino acids. Germline V lookup: CDR1 SEHNR, CDR2 FQNEAQ (reference sequence). Trimming cost V 0 bases and J 8 bases; bases outside gene matches: 5. The DNA of the CDR3 is TGTGCCAGCAGCTTAGCCCTAGCGGGAAGCGATGAGCAGTTCTTC. It codes for CASSLALAGSDEQFF.

V gene TRBV2 combines with J gene TRBJ1-4; 7 nucleotides line up with TRBD1. Unmatched junction bases numbered 11, after V lost 6 bases and J lost 4 bases. CDR3 length equals 16 residues. Per the germline V gene, CDR1 is SNHLY and CDR2 is FYNNEI. This CDR3 is CASRVTRTGYNEKLFF. The CDR3 nucleotides are TGTGCCAGCAGGGTAACTAGGACAGGTTATAATGAAAAACTGTTTTTT.

This rearrangement joins TRBV25-1 to TRBJ1-1; unclear D gene. CDR1 is MGHDK, CDR2 SYGVNS, per germline. The CDR3 has 12 amino acids. V shed 4 bases and J shed 4 bases, with 7 bases lying between them. The CDR3: CASSAGSTEAFF. The CDR3 DNA sequence: TGTGCCAGCAGTGCTGGGAGCACTGAAGCTTTCTTT.

This chain joins TRBV10-3 and TRBJ2-1, with 12 bases that match TRBD1. The CDR3 totals 16 residues. The V segment lost 2 bases and the J segment 7 bases; nucleotides outside the gene matches: 6. From germline, CDR1 is ENHRY and CDR2 SYGVKD. CDR3 sequence reads: CAISEGDRGLTNEQFF. The CDR3 DNA is TGTGCCATCAGTGAGGGGGACAGGGGGCTTACGAATGAGCAGTTCTTC.

Only a few counts were recorded for this clonotype. The chain recombines TRBV10-2 with TRBJ2-7; 11 bases match TRBD2. This CDR3 spans 15 amino acids. Trimming removed 7 bases from V and 3 bases from J; junction bases left unmatched: 8. From germline, CDR1 is WSHSY and CDR2 SAAADI. In DNA, the CDR3 is TGCGCCAGCACCTCAGGGACTAGCGGAAACTACGAGCAGTACTTC. Protein product: CASTSGTSGNYEQYF.

This clonotype showed up many times. The chain employs TRBV2 and TRBJ1-2; maybe TRBD1 (5 bases). The germline CDR1 and CDR2 sequences are SNHLY and FYNNEI. V was trimmed by 1 base and J by 0 bases, leaving 9 bases between them. The CDR3 totals 15 residues. The DNA for the CDR3 is TGTGCCAGCAGTGAAGAGACAGCTACTAACTATGGCTACACCTTC. Its protein is CASSEETATNYGYTF.

The chain joins TRBV27 to TRBJ2-7, with 11 bases lining up with TRBD2. Germline CDR1 and CDR2: MNHEY and SMNVEV (reference sequence). The CDR3 runs 19 residues. V dropped 5 bases and J dropped 0; count of bases not matched to a gene: 15. CDR3 sequence (DNA): TGTGCCAGCAGTATGGGACTAGCGGACCCCAAAAGAGACTCCTACGAGCAGTACTTC. Encoded protein: CASSMGLADPKRDSYEQYF.

The J gene is TRBJ1-3, the V gene TRBV9; D not certain. V lost 1 base to trimming and J lost 4 bases, with 9 bases between them. Germline values: CDR1 SGDLS, CDR2 YYNGEE. The CDR3 loop spans 14 amino acids. CDR3 residues: CASSVLGVGNTIYF. The DNA for the CDR3 is TGTGCCAGCAGCGTATTGGGAGTCGGAAACACCATATATTTT.

V usage is TRBV28 and J usage is TRBJ1-3; no definite D call. Germline assignment: CDR1 MDHEN and CDR2 SYDVKM. CDR3 length: 16 amino acids. Trimming shortened V by 6 bases and J by 1 base, and 16 bases separated the two germline ends. As DNA, the CDR3 is TGTGCCAGCAGCCTATCGTTGGGGATATCTGGAAACACCATATATTTT. Protein sequence: CASSLSLGISGNTIYF.

The table lists this clonotype with a few counts. The chain combines TRBV29-1 with TRBJ2-6; D is unclear. Per germline, CDR1 SQVTM and CDR2 ANQGSEA. V shed 4 bases and J shed 2 bases, with 15 bases lying between them. The CDR3 totals 16 residues. The CDR3 sequence: CSVAGWDTTGANVLTF. CDR3 in DNA: TGCAGCGTTGCAGGATGGGATACAACTGGGGCCAACGTCCTGACTTTC.

Comments on this clonotype: This likely reflects a read error, since a far larger clone is one base away. Because the CDR3 is missing its conserved closing phenylalanine or tryptophan, this is likely a read error. The chain carries TRBV25-1 and TRBJ1-5, with 7 bases that match TRBD1. The CDR3 contains 13 residues. The trim removed 6 bases at V and 2 bases at J, leaving 1 base unmatched. Germline-derived CDR1 and CDR2 are MGHDK and SYGVNS. CDR3 sequence: CASSGQGNQPQHS. The CDR3 bases are TGTGCCAGCAGCGGACAGGGCAATCAGCCCCAGCATTCT.

This clonotype has only a few counts. This chain connects TRBV20-1 to TRBJ1-1, with a tentative D call TRBD1 (5 bases). The V end was cut by 8 bases, the J end by 6 bases, with 19 bases between. Germline V lookup: CDR1 DFQATT, CDR2 SNEGSKA (reference sequence). The CDR3 is made up of 13 amino acids. The CDR3 DNA reads TGCAGTAATAGGAGGGGAGTTGATGCTGAAGCTTTCTTT. Residues: CSNRRGVDAEAFF.

CDR3 in amino acids: CASSLAGASETQYF. The CDR3 bases are TGCGCCAGCAGCTTGGCGGGGGCTTCAGAGACCCAGTACTTC. The V and J genes are TRBV5-1 and TRBJ2-5; perhaps D is TRBD1 or TRBD2 (6 bases each). Germline V CDR1 and CDR2: SGHRS, YFSETQ. V gave up 0 bases and J gave up 4 bases, with 10 bases separating them. The CDR3 extends over 14 amino acids.

This clonotype has at least ten counts. The chain is built from TRBV2 and TRBJ2-3, with D possibly being TRBD2 (5 bases). The CDR3 sequence is 15 residues long. CDR1 and CDR2 from the germline V gene are SNHLY and FYNNEI. The V and J ends lost 3 bases and 0 bases respectively, with 10 bases between them. CDR3 coding DNA: TGTGCCAGCAGTGACAGCGGCTTCAGCACAGATACGCAGTATTTT. This encodes CASSDSGFSTDTQYF.

This clonotype was recorded only once. The genes are TRBV19 and TRBJ2-3; a possible D gene is TRBD2 (6 bases). This CDR3 is built from 16 residues. Germline V gene data show CDR1 as LNHDA and CDR2 as SQIVND (reference sequence). V was pared by 7 bases and J by 0 bases, with 17 bases between. The chain's CDR3 is CASIDVHSGSTDTQYF. The CDR3 nucleotides read TGTGCCAGTATCGACGTACATAGCGGAAGCACAGATACGCAGTATTTT.

The sample holds many counts of this clonotype. The V and J genes are TRBV12-3 or TRBV12-4 and TRBJ2-5; TRBD2 aligns across 8 bases. The CDR3 is made up of 19 amino acids. J lost 3 bases, V lost 3 bases, and 18 bases had no gene match. CDR3 coding DNA: TGTGCCAGCAGTTTGAGGAGCGGGAGTCGAGCCAACTTAAAAGAGACCCAGTACTTC. This encodes CASSLRSGSRANLKETQYF.

The V and J genes are TRBV7-2 and TRBJ2-1; tentative D call: TRBD2 (6 bases). The CDR3 sequence is 16 residues long. Germline V gene sequence: CDR1 SGHTA, CDR2 FQGNSA. Deletions cut 2 bases from V and 7 bases from J, with 18 bases between. The CDR3 sequence: CASSLSPGGKVNEQFF. As DNA, the CDR3 is TGTGCCAGCAGCTTAAGTCCGGGCGGGAAGGTAAATGAGCAGTTCTTC.

As for this clonotype: A much larger clone differs from this one at a single base, so this may be a read error. The gene calls are TRBV28 and TRBJ2-1, with 8 positions matching TRBD2. Trimming at V came to 6 bases and at J to 9 bases, leaving 19 bases not matched to a gene. The CDR3 extends over 17 amino acids. Looked up from germline, CDR1 is MDHEN and CDR2 is SYDVKM. As DNA, the CDR3 is TGTGCCAGCAGAACCGCCGCACTAGCGGCTGGGGCTCGTGAGCAGTTCTTC. It encodes CASRTAALAAGAREQFF.